These 24 T cell receptor beta chains came from one sample sequenced in a study of T cell responses to AZD1222 COVID-19 vaccine listed by TCRdb under 2021. Interpreted using the paper, the time point label stands for: baseline before first vaccination. The treatment or condition label on this specimen signifies: meningococcal conjugate vaccine given as trial control. Libraries were constructed by the immunoSEQ multiplex PCR assay. This is the immuneACCESS table as TCRdb keeps it, with only in-frame sequences that have V and J called. A part of the clones is gone; compared with another copy, unresolved V genes explain less than half, and the rest is unexplained. The sample has some 96,000 clones on record, 87% of them singletons. The ten largest make up 4.2% of the sample. The sequencing here drew on peripheral blood, taken on day 0 of MenACWY control vaccination. Receptors originate from an adult in good health.

The V call is TRBV29-1, the J call TRBJ1-3; D is unclear. CDR3 length equals 10 residues. CDR1 is SQVTM and CDR2 is ANQGSEA in the germline V gene. DNA for the CDR3: TGCGGCGCACGTGGAAACACCATATATTTT. Its translation: CGARGNTIYF. Looking up the rest from reference TRBV29-1 and TRBJ1-3 gives the full variable domain: SAVISQKPSRDICQRGTSLTIQCQVDSQVTMMFWYRQQPGQSLTLIATANQGSEATYESGFVIDKFPISRPNLTFSTLTVSNMSPEDSSIYLCGARGNTIYFGEGSWLTVV.

The rearrangement links TRBV2 to TRBJ2-7; TRBD1 matches at 9 bases. The CDR3 sequence is 14 residues long. The germline gives CDR1 SNHLY, CDR2 FYNNEI. The trim removed 5 bases at V and 3 bases at J, leaving 5 bases unmatched. The CDR3: CASSRTGAIYEQYF. CDR3 sequence (DNA): TGTGCCAGCAGTCGGACAGGGGCGATCTACGAGCAGTACTTC.

The rearrangement joins TRBV11-3 to TRBJ2-1, with 8 bases aligning to TRBD2. With 3 bases clipped from V and 8 bases from J, the junction kept 9 bases outside the gene matches. The CDR3 loop spans 15 amino acids. Germline assignment: CDR1 SGHNT and CDR2 YENEEA. The CDR3 sequence is CASSFGRGAVDEQFF. DNA for the CDR3: TGTGCCAGCAGCTTCGGGCGGGGGGCCGTCGATGAGCAGTTCTTC.

The rearrangement joins TRBV20-1 to TRBJ2-7; TRBD1 might be the D (5 bases). The CDR3 sequence is 14 residues long. CDR1 DFQATT and CDR2 SNEGSKA come from the germline V gene (reference sequence). The V end lost 3 bases, the J end lost 6 bases, and 18 bases lay between the germline ends. The CDR3 loop is CSASRTSLRREQYF. The CDR3 DNA sequence: TGCAGTGCTAGTAGGACAAGTCTTCGGCGCGAGCAGTACTTC.

The chain is built from TRBV10-3 and TRBJ1-3; tentative D call: TRBD1 (5 bases). The germline V gene has CDR1 ENHRY and CDR2 SYGVKD. Deletions cut 3 bases from V and 8 bases from J, with 11 bases between. The CDR3 contains 13 residues. The CDR3 sequence: CAISDSPGDTIYF. CDR3 in DNA: TGTGCCATCAGTGACTCGCCGGGGGACACCATATATTTT.

The V gene is TRBV25-1, the J gene TRBJ1-2; unclear D gene. Trimming stripped 8 bases from V and 10 bases from J, with 8 bases between. The CDR3 sequence is 9 residues long. Germline V lookup: CDR1 MGHDK, CDR2 SYGVNS. The CDR3 here is CASFSPYTF. The CDR3 nucleotides read TGTGCCAGCTTCTCCCCCTACACCTTC.

The CDR3, as DNA: TGCGCCAGCAGTACTAGGACGGCCCTTGGACTAGCGGGGGTATACAATGAGCAGTTCTTC. Its protein is CASSTRTALGLAGVYNEQFF. V is TRBV4-1 and J is TRBJ2-1, with 13 bases identical to TRBD2. Germline loops: CDR1 MGHRA, CDR2 YSYEKL. The CDR3 is made up of 20 amino acids. V trimming: 6 bases; J trimming: 4 bases; junction bases outside the gene matches: 18.

The chain combines TRBV4-3 with TRBJ2-7; 8 bases map to TRBD1. Germline-derived CDR1 and CDR2 are LGHNA and YSLEER. There are 16 residues in the CDR3. V lost 3 bases to trimming and J lost 4 bases; unmatched junction nucleotides: 11. The CDR3 here is CASSQEAQGARYEQYF. CDR3 DNA sequence: TGCGCCAGCAGCCAGGAGGCGCAGGGGGCAAGGTACGAGCAGTACTTC.

The chain employs TRBV6-5 and TRBJ1-2; no clear D. The germline CDR1 and CDR2 sequences are MNHEY and SVGAGI. Between the trimmed V and J ends, which lost 7 bases and 1 base, there was a span of 10 bases. This CDR3 contains 13 residues. The CDR3 sequence: CASTEGGNYGYTF. The CDR3 nucleotides are TGTGCCAGCACCGAGGGAGGTAACTATGGCTACACCTTC.

The CDR3 nucleotides are TGTGCCTGGAATGGACAGGGGGCAACCGGGGAGCTGTTTTTT. Protein sequence: CAWNGQGATGELFF. J is TRBJ2-2 and V is TRBV30; 11 nucleotides align to TRBD1. CDR1 GTSNPN and CDR2 SVGIG come from the germline V gene (reference sequence). V lost 4 bases, J lost 5 bases, and 3 bases stayed unmatched. This CDR3 region has 14 residues.

The chain carries TRBV28 and TRBJ1-2; 9 bases are shared with TRBD1. This CDR3 is 12 amino acids long. Germline V CDR1 and CDR2: MDHEN, SYDVKM. V lost 11 bases and J lost 6; bases outside the gene matches: 7. CDR3 residues: CAGGTGLDGYTF. Here the CDR3 DNA reads TGTGCCGGCGGGACAGGGCTCGATGGCTACACCTTC.

This clone turned up a few times. This rearrangement joins TRBV5-4 to TRBJ1-2; no clear D. This CDR3 comprises 14 residues. CDR1 is SGHNT and CDR2 is YYREEE in the germline V gene (reference sequence). V dropped 5 bases and J dropped 4 bases, with 15 bases sitting between them. The CDR3: CASRKAEKGYGYTF. For the CDR3, the DNA is TGTGCCAGCAGGAAGGCAGAGAAGGGCTATGGCTACACCTTC.

The rearrangement uses TRBV29-1 and TRBJ2-7; 7 bases match TRBD1. The V gene's germline CDR1 is SQVTM and CDR2 ANQGSEA. The CDR3 is 12 residues long. V dropped 8 bases and J dropped 7; count of bases not matched to a gene: 11. The CDR3 DNA is TGCAGCAGTGGAACCACAGGGGAAGAGCAGTACTTC. Translating gives CSSGTTGEEQYF.

This clone was recorded once. The chain joins TRBV7-2 to TRBJ1-2, with D possibly TRBD1 on 6 matching bases. There are 16 residues in the CDR3. Germline values: CDR1 SGHTA, CDR2 FQGNSA. Trimming left V 5 bases short and J 6 bases short, with 22 bases between. The CDR3 loop reads CASSPQSADRTNGYTF. The CDR3, as DNA: TGTGCCAGCAGCCCTCAATCCGCGGACAGAACAAATGGCTACACCTTC.

V and J are TRBV5-1 and TRBJ1-3; D ambiguous. The CDR3 spans 14 residues. V lost 1 base and J 1 base, leaving 6 bases between the germline ends. CDR1 and CDR2 (germline): SGHRS, YFSETQ. The CDR3 is CASSLTTSGNTIYF. The CDR3 region has the DNA TGCGCCAGCAGCTTGACGACATCTGGAAACACCATATATTTT.

This chain links TRBV18 with TRBJ1-5; D is perhaps TRBD1 (5 bases). The V end was cut by 2 bases, the J end by 1 base, with 12 bases between. The CDR3 spans 16 residues. The V gene's germline CDR1 is KGHSH and CDR2 LQKENI. DNA for the CDR3: TGTGCCAGCTCACCAAGGCAGGGTTTCAGCAATCAGCCCCAGCATTTT. Encoded protein: CASSPRQGFSNQPQHF.

This clone was counted once. This chain uses TRBV19 with TRBJ2-7; tentatively, D is TRBD1 (6 bases). Germline assignment: CDR1 LNHDA and CDR2 SQIVND (reference sequence). CDR3 length: 16 amino acids. Between the trimmed V and J ends, which lost 3 bases and 3 bases, there was a span of 18 bases. The CDR3 is CASSIATGNPFYEQYF. The CDR3 bases are TGTGCCAGTAGTATCGCCACAGGGAATCCTTTCTACGAGCAGTACTTC.

This sequence joins TRBV7-9 and TRBJ1-2; D is undetermined. The CDR3 extends over 13 amino acids. Between the trimmed V and J ends, which lost 5 bases and 13 bases, there was a span of 20 bases. Germline V gene data show CDR1 as SEHNR and CDR2 as FQNEAQ (reference sequence). CDR3 sequence reads: CASSPSQRLGCTF. Written as DNA, the CDR3 is TGTGCCAGCAGCCCCAGCCAGCGCTTAGGGTGCACCTTC.

The V gene is TRBV2, the J gene TRBJ1-1, with 7 bases matching TRBD1. The V segment lost 2 bases and the J segment 10 bases; nucleotides outside the gene matches: 10. The germline V gene encodes CDR1 SNHLY and CDR2 FYNNEI. The CDR3 is made up of 14 amino acids. The CDR3 is CASSELGQRTRAFF. CDR3 nucleotide sequence: TGTGCCAGCAGTGAACTGGGACAGCGGACTAGAGCTTTCTTT.

The chain recombines TRBV6-6 with TRBJ2-7; 8 bases fit TRBD1. V lost 5 bases and J lost 1; bases outside the gene matches: 4. From germline, CDR1 is MNHNY and CDR2 SVGAGI (reference sequence). The CDR3 is 14 amino acids. The CDR3 loop reads CASSQGAGSYEQYF. The CDR3 nucleotides are TGTGCCAGCAGTCAGGGGGCAGGTTCCTACGAGCAGTACTTC.

The chain combines TRBV15 with TRBJ2-5; no firm D call. The V gene lost 3 bases and the J gene lost 2 bases, with 13 bases spanning the gap. The CDR3 length is 15 residues. Looked up from germline, CDR1 is LNHNV and CDR2 is YYDKDF (reference sequence). CDR3 coding DNA: TGTGCCACCAGCAGGGCCGCTGAGGTTCAAGAGACCCAGTACTTC. It translates to CATSRAAEVQETQYF.

The chain has TRBV28 and TRBJ1-1; no firm D call. Per germline, CDR1 MDHEN and CDR2 SYDVKM. CDR3 length: 14 residues. The V gene lost 4 bases and the J gene lost 1 base, with 10 bases spanning the gap. The CDR3 nucleotides are TGTGCCAGCAGTTCGGTATTGTCGAACACTGAAGCTTTCTTT. It specifies CASSSVLSNTEAFF.

This clone was found once. This chain joins TRBV28 and TRBJ2-7; 9 bases line up with TRBD2. CDR1 MDHEN and CDR2 SYDVKM come from the germline V gene. This CDR3 is built from 16 residues. V lost 6 bases and J lost 3; bases outside the gene matches: 12. The CDR3 protein is CASSFFSTSGFYEQYF. Here the CDR3 DNA reads TGTGCCAGCAGCTTTTTTTCGACTAGCGGATTCTACGAGCAGTACTTC.

This rearrangement joins TRBV9 to TRBJ2-5; D ambiguous. This CDR3 region has 14 residues. Germline lookup yields CDR1 SGDLS and CDR2 YYNGEE. The germline V and J ends were trimmed by 0 bases and 3 bases, with 9 bases remaining between them. The CDR3 loop reads CASSVAAGKETQYF. The CDR3 bases are TGTGCCAGCAGCGTAGCTGCCGGAAAAGAGACCCAGTACTTC. Drawing the rest from reference TRBV9 and TRBJ2-5, the complete variable domain is DSGVTQTPKHLITATGQRVTLRCSPRSGDLSVYWYQQSLDQGLQFLIQYYNGEERAKGNILERFSAQQFPDLHSELNLSSLELGDSALYFCASSVAAGKETQYFGPGTRLLVL.